Here is one T cell receptor (beta chain) with its context. Study processing details: Using reference gene primer amplification, nucleated cell counts were estimated. Sequencing was performed with immunoSEQ multiplex PCR; in TCRdb, only in-frame clones are kept and a portion is missing. V and J calls and clone size are as listed in that table; D and trimming were resolved from the DNA. This sample has a few hundred thousand clones, with approximately 85% found just once. Each participant's cohort was designated according to participant-reported clinical history. V was clipped by 0 bases and J by 2 bases, with 13 bases between them. From germline, CDR1 is KGHDR and CDR2 SFDVKD. There are 18 residues in the CDR3. The sample belongs to a study of blood T cell repertoires in COVID-19. Whole-study context: From T cells, B-cell-depleted T cells, or PBMCs came the material, which was cDNA or gDNA.

Specimen: PBMCs or T cells enriched from blood (not recorded which). This chain uses TRBV24-1 with TRBJ2-6, with a weak D call TRBD1 (7 bases). The TCR comes from a woman under 40 who had recovered from COVID-19. CDR3 bases: TGTGCCACCAGTGATTTGCTGGAGGGGGCTGCTGGGGCCAACGTCCTGACTTTC. It codes for CATSDLLEGAAGANVLTF.